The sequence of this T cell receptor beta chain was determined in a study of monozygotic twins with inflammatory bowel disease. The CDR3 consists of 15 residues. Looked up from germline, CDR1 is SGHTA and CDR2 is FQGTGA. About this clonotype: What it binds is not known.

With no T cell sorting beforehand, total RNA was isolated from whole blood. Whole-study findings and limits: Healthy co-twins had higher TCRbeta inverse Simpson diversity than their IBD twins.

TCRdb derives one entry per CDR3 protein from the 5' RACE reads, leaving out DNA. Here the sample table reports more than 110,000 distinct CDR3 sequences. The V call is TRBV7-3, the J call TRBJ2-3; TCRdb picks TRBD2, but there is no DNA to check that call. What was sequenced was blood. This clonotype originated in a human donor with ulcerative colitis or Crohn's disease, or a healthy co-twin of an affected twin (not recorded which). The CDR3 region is CASSLTSGSTDTQYF.